This TCR beta chain was found in a study of blood T cell repertoires in COVID-19. Study overall: In each case, the material was cDNA or gDNA derived from T cells, B-cell-depleted T cells, or PBMCs.

Categorization into cohorts depended on clinical history that participants reported. The V and J ends lost 0 bases and 8 bases respectively, with 13 bases between them. In germline, CDR1 is MNHEY, CDR2 SMNVEV (reference sequence). The CDR3 contains 15 residues. How the authors handled the data: Amplification with reference gene primers provided the estimates of nucleated cell counts. The repertoire was sequenced with immunoSEQ multiplex PCR; TCRdb's copy has only in-frame clones and lacks some. The DNA was the basis for D and trimming; V, J and clone size are from that table. The sample includes fewer than 350,000 clones, approximately 90% of them seen just once.

This TCR was sampled from a woman aged 40 to 50 with acute COVID-19. This rearrangement joins TRBV27 to TRBJ1-4, with D tentatively TRBD1 (6 bases). Material: PBMCs or T cells enriched from blood (not recorded which). CDR3 amino acids: CASSLSGALREKLFF. CDR3 sequence (DNA): TGTGCCAGCAGTTTATCGGGGGCCCTGAGGGAAAAACTGTTTTTT.